One and the same sample provided the 5 T cell receptor beta chains below, sequenced in a study of kidney transplant recipient with SARS-CoV-2 infection. TCRdb used MiXCR to reprocess the reads, holding one entry per CDR3 protein. The sample carries fewer than 250,000 distinct CDR3 sequences, 29% recorded once. The source was a blood sample, collected at baseline and between days 110 and 120 from a kidney transplant recipient. The receptors were gathered from a male patient aged 30 to 40 who had COVID-19 and was a kidney transplant recipient. The T cells may partly be graft donor cells.

As concerns this clonotype: A much larger clone lies a single base off, so this may be a read error. The V call is TRBV13, the J call TRBJ2-3; TRBD2 matches at 14 bases. The germline V gene has CDR1 PRHDT and CDR2 FYEKMQ (reference sequence). The CDR3 runs 18 residues. CDR3 nucleotides: TGTGCCAGCAACTTAGGAGGACTAGCGGGAGGTCGCTCCGGTACGCAGTATTTT. This encodes CASNLGGLAGGRSGTQYF.

The sample holds many counts of this clonotype. J is TRBJ2-7 and V is TRBV5-6; 8 bases align to TRBD1. Unmatched junction bases numbered 8, after V lost 4 bases and J lost 2 bases. The CDR3 consists of 15 residues. CDR1 SGHDT and CDR2 YYEEEE come from the germline V gene. The CDR3 is CASSPLGQGPYEQYF. As DNA, the CDR3 is TGTGCCAGCAGCCCCCTCGGACAGGGCCCCTACGAGCAGTACTTC.

The table lists this clonotype with a few counts. The chain joins TRBV9 to TRBJ2-3; D may correspond to TRBD1 or TRBD2 (7 bases each). In germline, CDR1 is SGDLS, CDR2 YYNGEE. Trimming took 5 bases from V and 5 from J, leaving 18 bases between them. The CDR3 is made up of 15 amino acids. CDR3 nucleotide sequence: TGTGCCAGCAGTCTCCTATCCAGGGGGGGAGATACGCAGTATTTT. It encodes CASSLLSRGGDTQYF.

This clonotype was observed at least ten times. The rearrangement links TRBV5-5 to TRBJ1-2; the D is unclear. The CDR3 is 16 amino acids. Germline CDR1 and CDR2: SGHKS and YYEKEE (reference sequence). Trimming cost V 7 bases and J 4 bases, with 23 bases left between them. CDR3 coding DNA: TGTGCCAGCGCGCTGTTTGTCTCGCGAAAGACCTATGGCTACACCTTC. Translation gives CASALFVSRKTYGYTF.

This clonotype was seen many times. The gene calls are TRBV7-2 and TRBJ2-6; TRBD2 might be the D (5 bases). CDR1 is SGHTA, CDR2 FQGNSA, per germline. The CDR3 spans 17 residues. V was cut by 0 bases and J by 0 bases, with 9 bases left in between. The CDR3 DNA follows: TGTGCCAGCAGCTTAGCGGGAGTACACTCTGGGGCCAACGTCCTGACTTTC. It encodes CASSLAGVHSGANVLTF.